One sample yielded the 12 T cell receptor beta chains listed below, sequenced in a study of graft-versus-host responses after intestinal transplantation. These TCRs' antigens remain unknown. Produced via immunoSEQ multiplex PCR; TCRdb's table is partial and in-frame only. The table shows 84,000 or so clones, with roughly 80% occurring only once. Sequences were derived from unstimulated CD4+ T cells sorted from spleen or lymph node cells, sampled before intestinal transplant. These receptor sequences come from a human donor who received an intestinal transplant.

CDR3 DNA: TGCGCCAGCAGATACCTGTGGGGGGTGGGGAACACTGAAGCTTTCTTT. Protein product: CASRYLWGVGNTEAFF. V gene TRBV4-1 combines with J gene TRBJ1-1, with a weak D call TRBD1 (5 bases). V lost 6 bases to trimming and J lost 1 base, with 18 bases between them. The CDR3 is made up of 16 amino acids. From germline, CDR1 is MGHRA and CDR2 YSYEKL.

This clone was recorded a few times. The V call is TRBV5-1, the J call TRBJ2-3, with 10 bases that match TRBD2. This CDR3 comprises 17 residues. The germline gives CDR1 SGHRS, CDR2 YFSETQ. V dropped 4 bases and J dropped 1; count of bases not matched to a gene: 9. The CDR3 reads CASSPSGRAGGTDTQYF. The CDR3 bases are TGCGCCAGCAGCCCGAGCGGGAGGGCCGGGGGCACAGATACGCAGTATTTT.

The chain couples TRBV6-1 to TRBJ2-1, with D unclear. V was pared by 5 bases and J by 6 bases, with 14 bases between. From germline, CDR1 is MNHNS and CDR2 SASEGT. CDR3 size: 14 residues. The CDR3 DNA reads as TGTGCCAGCAGTCTCGACTTCACCCCCAATGAGCAGTTCTTC. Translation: CASSLDFTPNEQFF.

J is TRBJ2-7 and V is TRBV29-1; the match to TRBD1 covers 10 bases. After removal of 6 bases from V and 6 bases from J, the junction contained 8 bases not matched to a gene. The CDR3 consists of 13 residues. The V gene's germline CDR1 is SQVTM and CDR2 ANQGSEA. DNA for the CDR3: TGCAGCGTGATGGGACAGGGGATCTCCGAGCAGTACTTC. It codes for CSVMGQGISEQYF.

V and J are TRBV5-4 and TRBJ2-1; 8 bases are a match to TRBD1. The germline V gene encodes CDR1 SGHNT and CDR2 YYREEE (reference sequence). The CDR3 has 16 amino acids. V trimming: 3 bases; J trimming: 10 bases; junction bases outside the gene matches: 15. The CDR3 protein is CASSSRTTGDGEEQFF. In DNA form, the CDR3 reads TGTGCCAGCAGCTCCCGGACGACAGGGGACGGGGAAGAGCAGTTCTTC.

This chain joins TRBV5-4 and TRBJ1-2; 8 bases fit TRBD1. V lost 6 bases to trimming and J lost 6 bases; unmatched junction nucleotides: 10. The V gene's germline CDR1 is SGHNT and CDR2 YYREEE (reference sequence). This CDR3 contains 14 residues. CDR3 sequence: CASTSGQGLHGYTF. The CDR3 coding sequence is TGTGCCAGCACTTCCGGACAGGGTCTACATGGCTACACCTTC.

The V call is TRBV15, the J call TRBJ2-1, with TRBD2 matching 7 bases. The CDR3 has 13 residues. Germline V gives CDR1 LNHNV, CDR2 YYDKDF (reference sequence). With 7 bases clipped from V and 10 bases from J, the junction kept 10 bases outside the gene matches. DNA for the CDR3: TGTGCCACCACCCTGGGGAGGGCCAGGGAGCAGTTCTTC. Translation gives CATTLGRAREQFF.

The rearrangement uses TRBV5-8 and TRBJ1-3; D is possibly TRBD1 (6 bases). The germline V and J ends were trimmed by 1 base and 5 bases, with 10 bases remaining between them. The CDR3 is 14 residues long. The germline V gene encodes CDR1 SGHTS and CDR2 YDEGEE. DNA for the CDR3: TGTGCCAGCAGCTTGCAGGGGACGCGAAACACCATATATTTT. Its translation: CASSLQGTRNTIYF.

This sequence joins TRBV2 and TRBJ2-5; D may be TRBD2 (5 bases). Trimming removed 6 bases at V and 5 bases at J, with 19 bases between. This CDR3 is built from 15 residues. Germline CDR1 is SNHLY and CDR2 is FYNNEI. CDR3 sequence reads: CASRERLRKSETQYF. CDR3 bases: TGTGCCAGCAGGGAACGACTACGGAAAAGTGAGACCCAGTACTTC. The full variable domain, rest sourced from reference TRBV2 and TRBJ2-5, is EPEVTQTPSHQVTQMGQEVILRCVPISNHLYFYWYRQILGQKVEFLVSFYNNEISEKSEIFDDQFSVERPDGSNFTLKIRSTKLEDSAMYFCASRERLRKSETQYFGPGTRLLVL.

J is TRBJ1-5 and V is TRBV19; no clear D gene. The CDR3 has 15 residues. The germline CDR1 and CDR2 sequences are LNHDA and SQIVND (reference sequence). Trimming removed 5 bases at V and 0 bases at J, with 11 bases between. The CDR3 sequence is CASSWSLYSNQPQHF. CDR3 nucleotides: TGTGCCAGTAGTTGGAGTTTATATAGCAATCAGCCCCAGCATTTT. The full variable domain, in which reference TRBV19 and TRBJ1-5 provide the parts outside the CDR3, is DGGITQSPKYLFRKEGQNVTLSCEQNLNHDAMYWYRQDPGQGLRLIYYSQIVNDFQKGDIAEGYSVSREKKESFPLTVTSAQKNPTAFYLCASSWSLYSNQPQHFGDGTRLSIL.

CDR3 sequence: CASSEVPSGGSDTQYF. The CDR3 bases are TGTGCCAGCAGTGAAGTGCCGTCAGGGGGGTCAGATACGCAGTATTTT. V and J are TRBV6-1 and TRBJ2-3, with TRBD1 as a possible D gene (7 bases). There are 16 residues in the CDR3. V lost 1 base and J 4 bases, leaving 15 bases between the germline ends. Germline-derived CDR1 and CDR2 are MNHNS and SASEGT.

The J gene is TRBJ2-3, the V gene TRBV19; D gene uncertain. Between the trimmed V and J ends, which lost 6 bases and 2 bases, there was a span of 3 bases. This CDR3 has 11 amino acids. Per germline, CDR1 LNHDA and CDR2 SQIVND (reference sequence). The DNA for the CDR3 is TGTGCCAGTAGCAACACAGATACGCAGTATTTT. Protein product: CASSNTDTQYF.